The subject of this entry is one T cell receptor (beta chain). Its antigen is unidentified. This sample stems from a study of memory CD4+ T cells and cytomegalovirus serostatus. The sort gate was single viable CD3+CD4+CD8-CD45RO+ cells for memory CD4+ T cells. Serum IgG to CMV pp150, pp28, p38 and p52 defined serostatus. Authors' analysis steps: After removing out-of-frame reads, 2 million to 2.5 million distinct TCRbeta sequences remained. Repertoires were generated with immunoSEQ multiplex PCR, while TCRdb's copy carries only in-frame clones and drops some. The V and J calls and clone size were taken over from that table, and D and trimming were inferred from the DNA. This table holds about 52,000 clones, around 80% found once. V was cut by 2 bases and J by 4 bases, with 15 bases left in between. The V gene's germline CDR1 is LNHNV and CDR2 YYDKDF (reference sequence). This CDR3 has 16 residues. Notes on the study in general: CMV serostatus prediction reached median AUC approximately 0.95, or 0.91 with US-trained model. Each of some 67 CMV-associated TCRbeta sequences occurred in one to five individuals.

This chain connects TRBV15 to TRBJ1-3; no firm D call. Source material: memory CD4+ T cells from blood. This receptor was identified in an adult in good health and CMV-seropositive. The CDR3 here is CATSRSQQSPGNTIYF. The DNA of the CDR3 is TGTGCCACCAGCAGATCCCAGCAGAGCCCGGGAAACACCATATATTTT. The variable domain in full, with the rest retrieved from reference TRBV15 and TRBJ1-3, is DAMVIQNPRYQVTQFGKPVTLSCSQTLNHNVMYWYQQKSSQAPKLLFHYYDKDFNNEADTPDNFQSRRPNTSFCFLDIRSPGLGDTAMYLCATSRSQQSPGNTIYFGEGSWLTVV.